This T cell receptor (beta chain) was observed in a study of OX40 agonist ivuxolimab in advanced cancers. In the study overall: Prior anti-PD-1, anti-PD-L1 or anti-CTLA-4 therapy was allowed; about 39% had some. General observations from the study: The average count of expanded clones was higher among CD8+ T cells than among CD4+. The specificity for antigen of the expanded peripheral T cells was not determined.

A word on this clone: What it recognizes is unknown.

The timepoints at which blood was sampled were baseline, cycle 4 day 1, and cycle 7 day 1. TCRdb keeps only in-frame clones here, not all; method: immunoSEQ multiplex PCR. This repertoire shows about 89,000 clones, roughly 84% found once; its top ten account for around 0.3%. Germline trimming cut 3 bases from V and 4 bases from J; bases unmatched to any gene: 3. The CDR3 has 15 amino acids. Per germline, CDR1 SNHLY and CDR2 FYNNEI. The sample here was CD4+ or CD8+ T cells sorted from blood, taken in a trial of the OX40 agonist ivuxolimab. J is TRBJ1-2 and V is TRBV2, with TRBD1 matching over 12 bases. The receptor comes from an adult with an advanced solid tumor such as melanoma, head and neck, liver or kidney cancer. CDR3 nucleotide sequence: TGTGCCAGCAGTGAGGGGACAGGGGGCCGCTATGGCTACACCTTC. Its protein product is CASSEGTGGRYGYTF.